The clone carrying this TCR beta chain has at least ten counts. Its antigen is undetermined. The data were taken from a study of T-cell reconstitution after alpha-beta-depleted transplantation in children. Study results and limitations: Expanded graft clones, several hundred of them, were reportedly the source of alpha-beta T cells about two months after transplant. T-cell counts and diversity were attributed mostly to newly produced T cells one year after transplant.

Preparing the TCRbeta library involved the use of unique molecular identifiers. TCRdb reanalysed the PCR reads using MiXCR and keeps one entry per CDR3 protein. The table includes hundreds of thousands of distinct CDR3 sequences, 6.5% to 9% detected once. CDR3 length: 14 amino acids. Trimming took 3 bases from V and 8 from J, leaving 16 bases between them. Germline loops: CDR1 MDHEN, CDR2 SYDVKM. The sample in question was PBMCs, mostly from graft donor cells, obtained 180 days after TCRalphabeta/CD19-depleted stem cell transplant. The rearrangement uses TRBV28 and TRBJ1-2; weak D call: TRBD1 (5 bases). The source is a male patient younger than 18 who had a stem cell transplant for acute lymphoblastic leukemia, so the T cells may come from the graft donor. CDR3 region: CASSLGRIRGGYTF. The CDR3 DNA follows: TGTGCCAGCAGTTTGGGGAGGATTAGGGGAGGCTACACCTTC.